The 14 T cell receptor beta chains in this list originate from one sample, sequenced in a study of cytotoxic CD8 clonotypes in ibrutinib-treated CLL. The table came from immunoSEQ multiplex PCR; TCRdb's copy has only in-frame clones and leaves some out. The sample has some 35,000 clones, 70% to 80% seen once. Sequenced here: PBMCs, sampled at disease progression, from a patient treated with ibrutinib. Receptors were obtained from a human donor with chronic lymphocytic leukemia.

The V call is TRBV4-1, the J call TRBJ1-1; no clear D. This CDR3 is built from 17 residues. Trimming took 0 bases from V and 0 from J, leaving 14 bases between them. Germline V gene lookup returns CDR1 MGHRA and CDR2 YSYEKL. The CDR3 sequence is CASSQDSVEGLNTEAFF. The CDR3 region has the DNA TGCGCCAGCAGCCAAGATAGTGTTGAAGGCCTGAACACTGAAGCTTTCTTT.

The chain has TRBV13 and TRBJ2-1, with 7 bases that match TRBD2. The V and J ends lost 4 bases and 9 bases, in that order; junction bases with no gene match: 0. The CDR3 loop spans 11 amino acids. CDR1 and CDR2 (germline): PRHDT, FYEKMQ (reference sequence). CDR3 sequence: CASSWGGEQFF. Here the CDR3 DNA reads TGTGCCAGCAGCTGGGGGGGTGAGCAGTTCTTC.

CDR3 loop: CASSLGGTHKTDTQYF. The CDR3 DNA reads TGCGCCAGCAGCTTGGGCGGGACTCATAAAACGGATACGCAGTATTTT. The genes are TRBV5-1 and TRBJ2-3, with D possibly TRBD2 on 6 matching bases. This CDR3 comprises 16 residues. Germline V CDR1 and CDR2: SGHRS, YFSETQ. Trimming pared 0 bases from V and 6 bases from J, leaving 17 bases between.

The V gene is TRBV6-6, the J gene TRBJ2-3, with 8 bases matching TRBD1. The CDR3 covers 15 residues. The junction had 5 bases not matched to a gene; V was cut back by 0 bases and J by 6 bases. Germline lookup yields CDR1 MNHNY and CDR2 SVGAGI (reference sequence). Here the CDR3 reads CASSYSRTGMDTQYF. CDR3 sequence (DNA): TGTGCCAGCAGTTACTCCCGGACAGGGATGGATACGCAGTATTTT.

This chain connects TRBV5-1 to TRBJ1-4; 9 bases match TRBD1. This CDR3 has 15 amino acids. V shed 4 bases, J shed 8 bases, and the junction held 9 bases outside the gene matches. CDR1 is SGHRS and CDR2 is YFSETQ in the germline V gene. CDR3 region: CASSPGTGSGEKLFF. DNA for the CDR3: TGCGCCAGCAGCCCGGGGACAGGGTCGGGGGAAAAACTGTTTTTT.

The rearrangement uses TRBV19 and TRBJ1-5, with D perhaps matching TRBD1 (6 bases). V was trimmed by 8 bases and J by 7 bases, leaving 12 bases between them. CDR3 length: 12 amino acids. Germline-derived CDR1 and CDR2 are LNHDA and SQIVND (reference sequence). The DNA of the CDR3 is TGTGCCAGTTCGGGGGGCCCACAGCCCCAGCATTTT. This sequence encodes CASSGGPQPQHF. The full variable domain, with the rest looked up from reference TRBV19 and TRBJ1-5, is DGGITQSPKYLFRKEGQNVTLSCEQNLNHDAMYWYRQDPGQGLRLIYYSQIVNDFQKGDIAEGYSVSREKKESFPLTVTSAQKNPTAFYLCASSGGPQPQHFGDGTRLSIL.

This chain uses TRBV28 with TRBJ2-6; no clear D. Germline lookup yields CDR1 MDHEN and CDR2 SYDVKM. The CDR3 runs to 16 residues. The V and J ends lost 4 bases and 1 base respectively, with 11 bases between them. The CDR3 DNA reads as TGTGCCAGCAGTTCCCTGACCGATTCTGGGGCCAACGTCCTGACTTTC. Its translation is CASSSLTDSGANVLTF.

V and J are TRBV5-1 and TRBJ1-6, with TRBD1 matching 9 bases. This CDR3 region has 18 residues. CDR1 is SGHRS and CDR2 is YFSETQ in the germline V gene. The V segment lost 0 bases and the J segment 7 bases; nucleotides outside the gene matches: 11. Written as DNA, the CDR3 is TGCGCCAGCAGCTTGGCCCCCGGGACAGGGCTAGGGAATTCACCCCTCCACTTT. Amino acids: CASSLAPGTGLGNSPLHF.

The rearrangement joins TRBV18 to TRBJ1-4, with D maybe TRBD1 (5 bases). The CDR3 runs 16 residues. Germline V gene lookup returns CDR1 KGHSH and CDR2 LQKENI. V was clipped by 4 bases and J by 7 bases, with 19 bases between them. The CDR3 DNA is TGTGCCAGCTCACTAAATCGACAGTCTATACTTGAAAAACTGTTTTTT. Protein product: CASSLNRQSILEKLFF.

This clone has a handful of counts. The genes are TRBV7-8 and TRBJ2-7; TRBD1 agrees at 7 bases. V lost 1 base and J lost 0; bases outside the gene matches: 9. Germline V gene lookup returns CDR1 SGHVS and CDR2 FQNEAQ. CDR3 length equals 17 residues. This CDR3 reads CASSLEDRRKNSYEQYF. CDR3 coding DNA: TGTGCCAGCAGCTTAGAGGACAGGCGGAAAAACTCCTACGAGCAGTACTTC.

The chain links TRBV11-2 to TRBJ1-4; 11 bases match TRBD1. Germline V gene sequence: CDR1 SGHAT, CDR2 FQNNGV. There are 15 residues in the CDR3. V lost 5 bases, J lost 8 bases, and 7 bases stayed unmatched. This CDR3 reads CASSARTGGVEKLFF. CDR3 DNA sequence: TGTGCCAGCAGCGCCCGGACAGGGGGCGTGGAAAAACTGTTTTTT.

V usage is TRBV4-1 and J usage is TRBJ2-1; 13 bases line up with TRBD2. The V gene's germline CDR1 is MGHRA and CDR2 YSYEKL. This CDR3 is 18 amino acids long. The J segment lost 3 bases and the V segment lost 5 bases, leaving 10 bases of the junction unmatched. CDR3 nucleotide sequence: TGCGCCAGCAGCTTAGTACTAGCGGGGGGGCCGAGCTACAATGAGCAGTTCTTC. This encodes CASSLVLAGGPSYNEQFF.

V and J are TRBV6-6 and TRBJ2-2, with D perhaps TRBD1 (6 bases). Trimming removed 6 bases at V and 4 bases at J, with 12 bases between. Germline V gene data show CDR1 as MNHNY and CDR2 as SVGAGI (reference sequence). The CDR3 is 14 amino acids. This CDR3 is CASRQGTSTGELFF. In DNA form, the CDR3 reads TGTGCCAGCAGACAAGGGACATCCACCGGGGAGCTGTTTTTT.

This clone showed up just once. This chain connects TRBV5-1 to TRBJ1-1; weak D call: TRBD1 (5 bases). From germline, CDR1 is SGHRS and CDR2 YFSETQ. V was trimmed by 4 bases and J by 7 bases, leaving 17 bases between them. The CDR3 runs to 14 residues. CDR3 sequence reads: CASSEGTEGLEAFF. CDR3 sequence (DNA): TGCGCCAGCAGCGAGGGGACCGAGGGACTTGAAGCTTTCTTT.